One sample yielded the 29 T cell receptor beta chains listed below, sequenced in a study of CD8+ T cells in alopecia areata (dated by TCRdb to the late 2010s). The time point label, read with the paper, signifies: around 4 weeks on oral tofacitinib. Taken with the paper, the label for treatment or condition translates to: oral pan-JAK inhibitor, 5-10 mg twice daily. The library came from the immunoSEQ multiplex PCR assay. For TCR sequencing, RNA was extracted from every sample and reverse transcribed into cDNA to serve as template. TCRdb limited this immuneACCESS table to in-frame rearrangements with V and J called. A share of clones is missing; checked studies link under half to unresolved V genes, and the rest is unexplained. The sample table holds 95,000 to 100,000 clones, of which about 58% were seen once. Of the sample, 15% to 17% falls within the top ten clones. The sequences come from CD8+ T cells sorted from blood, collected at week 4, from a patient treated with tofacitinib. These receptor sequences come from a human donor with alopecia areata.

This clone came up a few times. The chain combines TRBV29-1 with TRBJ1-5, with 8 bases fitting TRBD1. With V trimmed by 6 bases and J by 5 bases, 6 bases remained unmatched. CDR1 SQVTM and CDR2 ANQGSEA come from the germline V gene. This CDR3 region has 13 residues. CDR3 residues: CSVGTGDYQPQHF. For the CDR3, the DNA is TGCAGCGTGGGGACAGGAGATTATCAGCCCCAGCATTTT.

The CDR3 spells CASSFGQGWNEQFF. The CDR3 DNA reads TGCGCCAGCAGCTTCGGACAGGGGTGGAATGAGCAGTTCTTC. V gene TRBV4-3 combines with J gene TRBJ2-1, with 9 bases fitting TRBD1. CDR1 is LGHNA and CDR2 is YSLEER in the germline V gene. J gave up 7 bases and V 5 bases, and 6 bases lay outside the gene matches. The CDR3 extends over 14 amino acids.

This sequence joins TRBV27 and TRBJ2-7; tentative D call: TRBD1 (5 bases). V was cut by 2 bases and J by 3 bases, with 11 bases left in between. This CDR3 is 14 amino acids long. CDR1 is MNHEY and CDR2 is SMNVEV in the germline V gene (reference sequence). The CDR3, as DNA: TGTGCCAGCAGTTTAGGGATCCAGGGCTACGAGCAGTACTTC. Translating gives CASSLGIQGYEQYF.

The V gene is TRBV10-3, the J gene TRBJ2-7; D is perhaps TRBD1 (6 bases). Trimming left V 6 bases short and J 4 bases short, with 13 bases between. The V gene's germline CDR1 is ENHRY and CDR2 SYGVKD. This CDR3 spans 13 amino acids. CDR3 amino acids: CAIRDGQPYEQYF. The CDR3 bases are TGTGCCATCAGGGACGGACAGCCTTACGAGCAGTACTTC.

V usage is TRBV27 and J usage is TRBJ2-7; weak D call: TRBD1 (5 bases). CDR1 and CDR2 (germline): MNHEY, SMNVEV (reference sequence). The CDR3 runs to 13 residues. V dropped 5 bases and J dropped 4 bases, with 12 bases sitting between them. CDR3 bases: TGTGCCAGCAGTCCAATGGACAATTACGAGCAGTACTTC. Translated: CASSPMDNYEQYF.

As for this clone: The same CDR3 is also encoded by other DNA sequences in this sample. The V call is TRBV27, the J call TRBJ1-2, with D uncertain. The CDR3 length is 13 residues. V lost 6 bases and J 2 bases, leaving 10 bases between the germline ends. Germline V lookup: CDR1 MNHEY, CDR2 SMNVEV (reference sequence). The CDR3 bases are TGTGCCAGCAGACCCGGGCAGAACTATGGCTACACCTTC. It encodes CASRPGQNYGYTF.

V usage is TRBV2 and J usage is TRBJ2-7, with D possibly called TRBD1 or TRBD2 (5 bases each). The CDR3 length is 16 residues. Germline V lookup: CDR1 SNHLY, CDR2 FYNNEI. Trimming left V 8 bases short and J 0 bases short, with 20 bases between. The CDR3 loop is CASHPVGDGYSYEQYF. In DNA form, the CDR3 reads TGTGCCAGCCATCCCGTGGGGGACGGCTACTCCTACGAGCAGTACTTC.

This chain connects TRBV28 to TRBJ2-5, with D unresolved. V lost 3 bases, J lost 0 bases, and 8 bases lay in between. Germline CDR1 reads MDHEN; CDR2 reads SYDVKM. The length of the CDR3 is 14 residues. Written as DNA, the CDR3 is TGTGCCAGCAGTTTCGATCAGTACCAAGAGACCCAGTACTTC. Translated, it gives CASSFDQYQETQYF.

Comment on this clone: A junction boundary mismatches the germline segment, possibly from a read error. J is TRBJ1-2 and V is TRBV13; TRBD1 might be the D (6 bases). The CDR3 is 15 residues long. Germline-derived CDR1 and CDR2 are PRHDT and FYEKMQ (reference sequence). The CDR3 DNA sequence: TGTGCCAGCAGCCTAGGACCCTGGCAGGGGTATGGCTACACCTTC. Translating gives CASSLGPWQGYGYTF.

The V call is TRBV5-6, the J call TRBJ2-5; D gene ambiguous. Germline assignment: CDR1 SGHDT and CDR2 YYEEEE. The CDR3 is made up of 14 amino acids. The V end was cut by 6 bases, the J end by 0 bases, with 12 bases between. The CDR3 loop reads CASTLSLYQETQYF. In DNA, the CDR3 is TGTGCCAGCACCTTATCATTGTACCAAGAGACCCAGTACTTC.

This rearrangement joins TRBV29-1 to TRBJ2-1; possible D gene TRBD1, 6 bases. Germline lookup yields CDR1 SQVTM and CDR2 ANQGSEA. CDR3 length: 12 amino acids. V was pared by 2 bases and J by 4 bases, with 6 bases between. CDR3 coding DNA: TGCAGCGTTGAAAGGGGGTACAATGAGCAGTTCTTC. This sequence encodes CSVERGYNEQFF.

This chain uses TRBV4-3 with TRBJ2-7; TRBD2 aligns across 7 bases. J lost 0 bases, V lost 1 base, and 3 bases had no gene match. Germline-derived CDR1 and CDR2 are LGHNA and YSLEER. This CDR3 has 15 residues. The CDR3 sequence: CASSQGLADSYEQYF. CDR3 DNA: TGCGCCAGCAGCCAAGGACTAGCCGACTCCTACGAGCAGTACTTC.

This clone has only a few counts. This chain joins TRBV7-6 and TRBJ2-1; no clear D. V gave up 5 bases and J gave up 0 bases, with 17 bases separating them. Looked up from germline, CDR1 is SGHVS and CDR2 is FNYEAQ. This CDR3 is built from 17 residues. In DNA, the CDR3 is TGTGCCAGCAGCACCCCCATCGGCAGGAGCTCCTACAATGAGCAGTTCTTC. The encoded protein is CASSTPIGRSSYNEQFF.

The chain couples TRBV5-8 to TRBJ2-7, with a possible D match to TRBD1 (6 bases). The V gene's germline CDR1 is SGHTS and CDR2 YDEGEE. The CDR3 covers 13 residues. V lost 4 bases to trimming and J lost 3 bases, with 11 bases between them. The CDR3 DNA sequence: TGTGCCAGCAGCCTAGGACAGTTCTACGAGCAGTACTTC. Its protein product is CASSLGQFYEQYF.

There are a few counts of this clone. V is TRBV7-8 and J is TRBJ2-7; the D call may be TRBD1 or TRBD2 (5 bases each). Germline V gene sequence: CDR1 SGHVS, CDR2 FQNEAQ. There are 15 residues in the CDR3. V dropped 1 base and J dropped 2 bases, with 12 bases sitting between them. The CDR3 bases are TGTGCCAGCAGCTTAGACAGGTCGAGGGCCTACGAGCAGTACTTC. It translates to CASSLDRSRAYEQYF. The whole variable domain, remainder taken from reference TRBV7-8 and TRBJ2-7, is GAGVSQSPRYKVAKRGQDVALRCDPISGHVSLFWYQQALGQGPEFLTYFQNEAQLDKSGLPSDRFFAERPEGSVSTLKIQRTQQEDSAVYLCASSLDRSRAYEQYFGPGTRLTVT.

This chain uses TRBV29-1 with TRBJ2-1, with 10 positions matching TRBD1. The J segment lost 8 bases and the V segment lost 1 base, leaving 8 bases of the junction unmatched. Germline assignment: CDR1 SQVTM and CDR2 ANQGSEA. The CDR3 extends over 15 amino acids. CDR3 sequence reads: CSVEGYGQGGDEQFF. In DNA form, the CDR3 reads TGCAGCGTTGAAGGATATGGACAGGGGGGCGATGAGCAGTTCTTC.

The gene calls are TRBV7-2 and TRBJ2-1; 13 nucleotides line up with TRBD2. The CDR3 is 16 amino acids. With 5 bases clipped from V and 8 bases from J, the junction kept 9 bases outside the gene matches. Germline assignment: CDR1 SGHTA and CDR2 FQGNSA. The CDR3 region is CASSTWTSGRGDEQFF. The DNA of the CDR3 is TGTGCCAGCAGCACCTGGACTAGCGGGAGAGGAGATGAGCAGTTCTTC.

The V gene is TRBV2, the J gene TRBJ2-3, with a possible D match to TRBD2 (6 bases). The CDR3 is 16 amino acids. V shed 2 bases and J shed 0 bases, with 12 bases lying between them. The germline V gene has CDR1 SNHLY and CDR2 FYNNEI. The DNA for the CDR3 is TGTGCCAGCAGTGAATCACTAGCTTCGAGCACAGATACGCAGTATTTT. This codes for CASSESLASSTDTQYF. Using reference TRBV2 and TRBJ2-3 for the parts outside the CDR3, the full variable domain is EPEVTQTPSHQVTQMGQEVILRCVPISNHLYFYWYRQILGQKVEFLVSFYNNEISEKSEIFDDQFSVERPDGSNFTLKIRSTKLEDSAMYFCASSESLASSTDTQYFGPGTRLTVL.

Here the CDR3 DNA reads TGTGCCAGCAGTCCTCGGACAGGGTTTGCAAATGAGCAGTTCTTC. Its protein is CASSPRTGFANEQFF. The chain joins TRBV27 to TRBJ2-1; 8 nucleotides line up with TRBD1. The CDR3 is 15 amino acids. The V and J ends lost 5 bases and 7 bases, in that order; junction bases with no gene match: 10. Germline V CDR1 and CDR2: MNHEY, SMNVEV (reference sequence).

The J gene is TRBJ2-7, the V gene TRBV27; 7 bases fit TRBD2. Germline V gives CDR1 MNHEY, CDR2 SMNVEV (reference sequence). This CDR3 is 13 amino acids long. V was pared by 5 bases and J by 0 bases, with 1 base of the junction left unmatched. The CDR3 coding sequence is TGTGCCAGCAGTCTAGCGGCCTCCTACGAGCAGTACTTC. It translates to CASSLAASYEQYF.

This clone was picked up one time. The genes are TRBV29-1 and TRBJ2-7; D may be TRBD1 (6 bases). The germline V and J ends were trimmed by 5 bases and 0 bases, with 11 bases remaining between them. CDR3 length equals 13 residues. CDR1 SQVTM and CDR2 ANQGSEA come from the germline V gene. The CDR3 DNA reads TGCAGCGTTCGGTCAGGGGACTCCTACGAGCAGTACTTC. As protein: CSVRSGDSYEQYF.

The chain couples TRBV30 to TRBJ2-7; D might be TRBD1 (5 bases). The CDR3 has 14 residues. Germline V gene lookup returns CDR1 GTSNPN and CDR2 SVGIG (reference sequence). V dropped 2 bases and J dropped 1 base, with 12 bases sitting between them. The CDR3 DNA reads TGTGCCTGGAGTCCGACGTCAGGGTCCTACGAGCAGTACTTC. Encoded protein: CAWSPTSGSYEQYF.

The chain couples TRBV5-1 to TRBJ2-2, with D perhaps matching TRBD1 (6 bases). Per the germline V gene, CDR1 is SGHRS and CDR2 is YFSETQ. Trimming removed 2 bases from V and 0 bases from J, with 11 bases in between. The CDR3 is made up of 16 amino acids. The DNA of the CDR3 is TGCGCCAGCAGCTTAAGGACAGCCGCGAACACCGGGGAGCTGTTTTTT. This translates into CASSLRTAANTGELFF. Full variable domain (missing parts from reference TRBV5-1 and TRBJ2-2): KAGVTQTPRYLIKTRGQQVTLSCSPISGHRSVSWYQQTPGQGLQFLFEYFSETQRNKGNFPGRFSGRQFSNSRSEMNVSTLELGDSALYLCASSLRTAANTGELFFGEGSRLTVL.

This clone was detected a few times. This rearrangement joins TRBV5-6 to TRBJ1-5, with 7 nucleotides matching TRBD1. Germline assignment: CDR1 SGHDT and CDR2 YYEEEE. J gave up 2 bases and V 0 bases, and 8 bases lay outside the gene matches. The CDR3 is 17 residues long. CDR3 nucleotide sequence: TGTGCCAGCAGCTTGGATAAAAACAGGGGAGGCAATCAGCCCCAGCATTTT. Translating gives CASSLDKNRGGNQPQHF.

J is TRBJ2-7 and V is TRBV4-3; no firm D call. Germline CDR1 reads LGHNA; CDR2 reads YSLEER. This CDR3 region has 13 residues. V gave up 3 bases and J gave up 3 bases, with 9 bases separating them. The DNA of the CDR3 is TGCGCCAGCAGCCACGAACGGTTCTACGAGCAGTACTTC. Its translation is CASSHERFYEQYF.

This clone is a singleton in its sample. This CDR3 is CAWSGGSNGYTF. DNA of the CDR3: TGTGCCTGGAGTGGAGGATCCAATGGCTACACCTTC. The gene calls are TRBV30 and TRBJ1-2, with D hard to call. Trimming removed 1 base from V and 6 bases from J, with 9 bases in between. This CDR3 region has 12 residues. Per the germline V gene, CDR1 is GTSNPN and CDR2 is SVGIG (reference sequence).

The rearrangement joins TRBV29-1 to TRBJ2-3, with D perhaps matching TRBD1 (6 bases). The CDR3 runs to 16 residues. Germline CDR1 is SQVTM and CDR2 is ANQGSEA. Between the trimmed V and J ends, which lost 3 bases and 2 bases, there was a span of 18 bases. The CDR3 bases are TGCAGCGTTGAGGGGTACCACAGGGCTCCCACAGATACGCAGTATTTT. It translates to CSVEGYHRAPTDTQYF.

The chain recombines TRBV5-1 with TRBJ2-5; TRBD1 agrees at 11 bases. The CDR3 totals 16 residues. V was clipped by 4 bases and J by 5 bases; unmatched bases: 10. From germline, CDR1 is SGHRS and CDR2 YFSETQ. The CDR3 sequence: CASSEWTGGASETQYF. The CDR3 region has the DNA TGCGCCAGCAGCGAATGGACAGGGGGCGCTTCGGAGACCCAGTACTTC.

This chain's CDR3 is CASSYVTSSEQFF. The CDR3 DNA follows: TGTGCCAGCAGTTACGTGACTAGCAGTGAGCAGTTCTTC. This chain connects TRBV6-5 to TRBJ2-1; 7 bases agree with TRBD2. J gave up 9 bases and V 2 bases, and 4 bases lay outside the gene matches. This CDR3 is built from 13 residues. CDR1 and CDR2 (germline): MNHEY, SVGAGI.